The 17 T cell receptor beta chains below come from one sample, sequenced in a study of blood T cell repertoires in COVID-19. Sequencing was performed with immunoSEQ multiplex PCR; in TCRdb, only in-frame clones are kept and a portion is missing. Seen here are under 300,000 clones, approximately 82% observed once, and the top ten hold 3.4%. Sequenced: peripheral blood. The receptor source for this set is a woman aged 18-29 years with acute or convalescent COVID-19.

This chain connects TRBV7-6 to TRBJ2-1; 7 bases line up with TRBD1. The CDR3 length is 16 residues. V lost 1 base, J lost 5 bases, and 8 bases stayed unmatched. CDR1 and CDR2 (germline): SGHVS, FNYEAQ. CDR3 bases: TGTGCCAGCAGCTTAGAAGAGACAGGGAGCCACAATGAGCAGTTCTTC. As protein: CASSLEETGSHNEQFF.

The chain's CDR3 is CASSSAGSNSNTGELFF. The CDR3 nucleotides are TGTGCCAGCAGCTCGGCAGGAAGTAATTCGAACACCGGGGAGCTGTTTTTT. J is TRBJ2-2 and V is TRBV5-8, with D unresolved. Germline V gene lookup returns CDR1 SGHTS and CDR2 YDEGEE. CDR3 length: 17 amino acids. V lost 3 bases, J lost 0 bases, and 15 bases lay in between.

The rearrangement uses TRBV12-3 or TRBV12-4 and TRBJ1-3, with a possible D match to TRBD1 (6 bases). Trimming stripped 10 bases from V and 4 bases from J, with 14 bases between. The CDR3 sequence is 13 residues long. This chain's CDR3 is CATKGGAGNTIYF. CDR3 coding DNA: TGTGCCACCAAGGGGGGGGCCGGAAACACCATATATTTT.

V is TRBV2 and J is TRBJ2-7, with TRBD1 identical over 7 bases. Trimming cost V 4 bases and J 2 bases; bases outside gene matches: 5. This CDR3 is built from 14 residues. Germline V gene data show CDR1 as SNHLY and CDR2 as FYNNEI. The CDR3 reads CASSVRDRTYEQYF. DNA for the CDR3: TGTGCCAGCAGTGTACGGGACAGAACCTACGAGCAGTACTTC.

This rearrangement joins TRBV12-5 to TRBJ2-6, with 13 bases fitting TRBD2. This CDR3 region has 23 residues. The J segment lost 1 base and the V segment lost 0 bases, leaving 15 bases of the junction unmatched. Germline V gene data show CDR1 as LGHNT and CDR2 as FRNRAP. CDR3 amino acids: CASGLVLGLAGPPQISGANVLTF. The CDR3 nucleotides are TGTGCTAGTGGTTTGGTCCTGGGACTAGCGGGGCCCCCCCAAATATCTGGGGCCAACGTCCTGACTTTC.

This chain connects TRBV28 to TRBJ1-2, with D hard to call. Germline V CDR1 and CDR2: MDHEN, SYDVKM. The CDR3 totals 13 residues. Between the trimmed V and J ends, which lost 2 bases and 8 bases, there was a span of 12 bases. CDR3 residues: CASSLGQSSGYTF. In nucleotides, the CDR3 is TGTGCCAGCAGTTTAGGGCAGAGTTCCGGCTACACCTTC.

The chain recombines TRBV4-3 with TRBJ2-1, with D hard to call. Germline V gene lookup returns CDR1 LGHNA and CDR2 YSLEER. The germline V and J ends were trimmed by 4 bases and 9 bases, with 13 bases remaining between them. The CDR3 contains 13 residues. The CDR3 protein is CASSLWLRGEQFF. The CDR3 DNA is TGCGCCAGCAGCCTCTGGCTCCGCGGTGAGCAGTTCTTC.

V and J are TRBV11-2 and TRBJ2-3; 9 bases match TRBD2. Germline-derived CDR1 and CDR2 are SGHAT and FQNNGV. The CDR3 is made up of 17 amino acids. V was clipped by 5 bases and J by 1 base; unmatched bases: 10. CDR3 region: CASSAPWAGGRTDTQYF. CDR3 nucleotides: TGTGCCAGCAGCGCACCTTGGGCGGGAGGGCGCACAGATACGCAGTATTTT.

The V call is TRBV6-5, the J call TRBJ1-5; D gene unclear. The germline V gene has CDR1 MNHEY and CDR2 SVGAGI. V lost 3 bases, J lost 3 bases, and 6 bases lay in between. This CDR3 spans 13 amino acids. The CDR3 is CASSYQVNQPQHF. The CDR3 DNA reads TGTGCCAGCAGTTATCAGGTCAATCAGCCCCAGCATTTT.

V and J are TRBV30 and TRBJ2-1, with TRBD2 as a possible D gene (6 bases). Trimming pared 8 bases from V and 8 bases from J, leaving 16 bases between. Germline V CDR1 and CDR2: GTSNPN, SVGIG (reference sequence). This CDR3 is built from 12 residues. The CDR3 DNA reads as TGTGCCAACCGGGACTGGTACGATGAGCAGTTCTTC. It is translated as CANRDWYDEQFF. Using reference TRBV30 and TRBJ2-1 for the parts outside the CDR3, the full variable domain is SQTIHQWPATLVQPVGSPLSLECTVEGTSNPNLYWYRQAAGRGLQLLFYSVGIGQISSEVPQNLSASRPQDRQFILSSKKLLLSDSGFYLCANRDWYDEQFFGPGTRLTVL.

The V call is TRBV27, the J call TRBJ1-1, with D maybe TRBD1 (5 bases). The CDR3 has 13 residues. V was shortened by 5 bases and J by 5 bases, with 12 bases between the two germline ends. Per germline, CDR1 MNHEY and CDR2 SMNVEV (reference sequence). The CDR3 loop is CASSVPGWTEAFF. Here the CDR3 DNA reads TGTGCCAGCAGTGTCCCAGGGTGGACTGAAGCTTTCTTT.

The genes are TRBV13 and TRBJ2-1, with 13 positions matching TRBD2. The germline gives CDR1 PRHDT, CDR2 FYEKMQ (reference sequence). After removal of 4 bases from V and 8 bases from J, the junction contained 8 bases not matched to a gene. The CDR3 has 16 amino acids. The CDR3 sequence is CASSSRLAGGLDEQFF. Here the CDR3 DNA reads TGTGCCAGCAGCTCTCGACTAGCGGGAGGTCTCGATGAGCAGTTCTTC.

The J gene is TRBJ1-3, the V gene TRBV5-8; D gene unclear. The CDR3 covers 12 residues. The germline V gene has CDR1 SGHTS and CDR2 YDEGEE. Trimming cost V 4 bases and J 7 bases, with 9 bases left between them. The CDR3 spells CASSTGGNTIYF. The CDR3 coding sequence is TGTGCCAGCAGCACCGGCGGGAACACCATATATTTT. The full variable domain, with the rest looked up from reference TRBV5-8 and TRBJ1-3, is EAGVTQSPTHLIKTRGQQATLRCSPISGHTSVYWYQQALGLGLQFLLWYDEGEERNRGNFPPRFSGRQFPNYSSELNVNALELEDSALYLCASSTGGNTIYFGEGSWLTVV.

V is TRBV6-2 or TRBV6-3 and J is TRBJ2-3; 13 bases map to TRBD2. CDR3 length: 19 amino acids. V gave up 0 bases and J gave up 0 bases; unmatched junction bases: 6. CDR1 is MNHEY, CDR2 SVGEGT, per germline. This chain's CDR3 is CASSYSFGTSGVSTDTQYF. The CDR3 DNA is TGTGCCAGCAGTTACTCATTCGGGACTAGCGGGGTTAGCACAGATACGCAGTATTTT.

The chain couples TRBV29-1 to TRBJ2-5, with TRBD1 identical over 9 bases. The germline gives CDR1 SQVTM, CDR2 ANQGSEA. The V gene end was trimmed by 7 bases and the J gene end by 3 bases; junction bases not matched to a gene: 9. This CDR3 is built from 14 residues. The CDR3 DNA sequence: TGCAGCGCCAAGACAGGGGGGTCGGAAGAGACCCAGTACTTC. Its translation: CSAKTGGSEETQYF.

The CDR3 loop reads CSVEVGTGTPYEQYF. The CDR3 DNA reads as TGCAGCGTTGAGGTGGGGACAGGGACTCCCTACGAGCAGTACTTC. The rearrangement uses TRBV29-1 and TRBJ2-7, with 9 bases lining up with TRBD1. Unmatched junction bases numbered 8, after V lost 3 bases and J lost 2 bases. CDR3 length: 15 amino acids. Germline V gene sequence: CDR1 SQVTM, CDR2 ANQGSEA.

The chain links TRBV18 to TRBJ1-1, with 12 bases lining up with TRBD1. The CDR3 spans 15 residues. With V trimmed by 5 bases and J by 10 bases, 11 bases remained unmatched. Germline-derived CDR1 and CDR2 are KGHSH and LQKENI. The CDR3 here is CASSADGTGGSGAFF. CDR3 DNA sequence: TGTGCCAGCTCAGCCGACGGGACAGGGGGCAGTGGAGCTTTCTTT.